This passage covers 17 T cell receptor beta chains from one sample sequenced in a study of CD8 T cells in Susac syndrome. RNA amounts of roughly 0.45 to 1 ug underwent reverse transcription with random hexamers. MiXCR was run by TCRdb on the immunoSEQ multiplex PCR reads, yielding one entry per CDR3 protein. This repertoire shows roughly 150,000 distinct CDR3 sequences, approximately 96% found once; its top ten account for 0.065% to 0.095%. Sequenced material: CD4+ T cells from PBMCs. Source of these receptors: a human donor with Susac syndrome.

The J gene is TRBJ2-3, the V gene TRBV20-1; D ambiguous. The CDR3 is 13 amino acids. V was pared by 1 base and J by 5 bases, with 10 bases between. Germline lookup yields CDR1 DFQATT and CDR2 SNEGSKA (reference sequence). The CDR3 loop reads CSARAQLGDTQYF. The CDR3 region has the DNA TGCAGTGCTAGAGCCCAGCTAGGAGATACGCAGTATTTT.

V is TRBV6-2 or TRBV6-3 and J is TRBJ1-2; D unclear. Germline lookup yields CDR1 MNHEY and CDR2 SVGEGT. This CDR3 region has 14 residues. V was pared by 6 bases and J by 4 bases, with 15 bases between. The CDR3 DNA reads as TGTGCCAGCAGGGCGGCAGGATCGAGCTATGGCTACACCTTC. Translation: CASRAAGSSYGYTF.

V gene TRBV20-1 combines with J gene TRBJ2-3; perhaps TRBD2 as D (5 bases). The V gene lost 1 base and the J gene lost 5 bases, with 13 bases spanning the gap. Germline values: CDR1 DFQATT, CDR2 SNEGSKA (reference sequence). The CDR3 loop spans 14 amino acids. The CDR3 here is CSARVGLAQDTQYF. The CDR3 coding sequence is TGCAGTGCTAGAGTTGGGCTAGCCCAAGATACGCAGTATTTT.

This chain links TRBV12-3 or TRBV12-4 with TRBJ2-6, with no clear D. The CDR3 contains 14 residues. The germline V and J ends were trimmed by 5 bases and 6 bases, with 11 bases remaining between them. The CDR3 region is CASSPQRSANVLTF. The CDR3 nucleotides read TGTGCCAGCAGTCCCCAAAGGTCGGCCAACGTCCTGACTTTC.

This rearrangement joins TRBV18 to TRBJ2-1; tentatively, D is TRBD2 (5 bases). From germline, CDR1 is KGHSH and CDR2 LQKENI. V lost 0 bases and J lost 7, with 16 bases in between. The CDR3 length is 16 residues. The CDR3 sequence: CASSPPDSRVRNEQFF. The CDR3 coding sequence is TGTGCCAGCTCACCACCGGACTCCCGGGTTAGGAATGAGCAGTTCTTC.

This clonotype was counted a single time. The chain has TRBV23-1 and TRBJ2-3, with D perhaps TRBD1 (6 bases). TRBV23-1 is classed as an ORF, of uncertain function. With 0 bases removed from V and 4 bases from J, the gap between germline ends came to 20 bases. The CDR3 consists of 18 residues. The CDR3 here is CASSQSGQGNAYSDTQYF. Here the CDR3 DNA reads TGCGCCAGCAGTCAATCCGGGCAGGGGAATGCCTACTCAGATACGCAGTATTTT.

The chain has TRBV5-1 and TRBJ2-7; TRBD1 agrees at 9 bases. The CDR3 sequence is 14 residues long. After removal of 7 bases from V and 6 bases from J, the junction contained 11 bases not matched to a gene. The germline V gene encodes CDR1 SGHRS and CDR2 YFSETQ. CDR3 sequence: CASAMTGGRGEQYF. CDR3 nucleotide sequence: TGCGCCAGCGCCATGACAGGGGGTCGGGGCGAGCAGTACTTC.

The chain is built from TRBV4-1 and TRBJ2-1, with 11 bases fitting TRBD1. The CDR3 loop spans 17 amino acids. Germline lookup yields CDR1 MGHRA and CDR2 YSYEKL. J lost 3 bases, V lost 1 base, and 5 bases had no gene match. The CDR3 loop reads CASSQALGTGGYNEQFF. For the CDR3, the DNA is TGCGCCAGCAGCCAAGCCCTCGGGACAGGGGGCTACAATGAGCAGTTCTTC.

The table lists this clonotype with a count of one. The chain couples TRBV24-1 to TRBJ2-1; perhaps TRBD1 as D (6 bases). Looked up from germline, CDR1 is KGHDR and CDR2 is SFDVKD. Trimming took 3 bases from V and 7 from J, leaving 15 bases between them. The CDR3 spans 15 residues. For the CDR3, the DNA is TGTGCCACCAGTGATCGTCTGGGGGCAGTTAATGAGCAGTTCTTC. It specifies CATSDRLGAVNEQFF.

V and J are TRBV20-1 and TRBJ1-5, with 9 bases aligning to TRBD1. This CDR3 is built from 15 residues. The junction had 7 bases not matched to a gene; V was cut back by 0 bases and J by 7 bases. Germline CDR1 DFQATT, CDR2 SNEGSKA (reference sequence). The CDR3 DNA reads TGCAGTGCTAGAGATGGGGACAGGGTGAACCAGCCCCAGCATTTT. Protein: CSARDGDRVNQPQHF.

The chain joins TRBV5-6 to TRBJ1-2, with D hard to call. This CDR3 spans 15 amino acids. The germline V gene encodes CDR1 SGHDT and CDR2 YYEEEE. Trimming left V 6 bases short and J 7 bases short, with 22 bases between. The CDR3 sequence is CASIPRGTPRGGYTF. In DNA form, the CDR3 reads TGTGCCAGCATCCCTCGGGGTACCCCGAGAGGTGGCTACACCTTC.

The chain is built from TRBV20-1 and TRBJ2-7; TRBD2 is a possible D gene (5 bases). The CDR3 extends over 13 amino acids. V dropped 4 bases and J dropped 2 bases, with 12 bases sitting between them. Germline V gene lookup returns CDR1 DFQATT and CDR2 SNEGSKA (reference sequence). This CDR3 reads CSATGKGAYEQYF. The CDR3 DNA reads TGCAGTGCTACGGGGAAGGGAGCCTACGAGCAGTACTTC.

The chain has TRBV6-1 and TRBJ2-1, with 8 bases matching TRBD2. CDR3 size: 13 residues. The ends lost 3 bases at V and 8 bases at J; junction bases unmatched: 3. Looked up from germline, CDR1 is MNHNS and CDR2 is SASEGT. The CDR3, as DNA: TGTGCCAGCAGTGAGGGCGGGAGGCATGAGCAGTTCTTC. This translates into CASSEGGRHEQFF.

The chain joins TRBV5-4 to TRBJ1-2, with a tentative D call TRBD1 (6 bases). Germline-derived CDR1 and CDR2 are SGHNT and YYREEE (reference sequence). The CDR3 covers 15 residues. With 0 bases removed from V and 4 bases from J, the gap between germline ends came to 13 bases. In nucleotides, the CDR3 is TGTGCCAGCAGCTTGGCAGGGGCCCTCCCCTATGGCTACACCTTC. This gives the protein CASSLAGALPYGYTF.

The V gene is TRBV19, the J gene TRBJ2-3; D unclear. Trimming cost V 3 bases and J 4 bases, with 8 bases left between them. In germline, CDR1 is LNHDA, CDR2 SQIVND (reference sequence). CDR3 length: 13 amino acids. The CDR3 DNA is TGTGCCAGTAGTATCAGAGGCGCAGATACGCAGTATTTT. Protein product: CASSIRGADTQYF. The complete variable domain, with remaining parts taken from reference TRBV19 and TRBJ2-3, reads DGGITQSPKYLFRKEGQNVTLSCEQNLNHDAMYWYRQDPGQGLRLIYYSQIVNDFQKGDIAEGYSVSREKKESFPLTVTSAQKNPTAFYLCASSIRGADTQYFGPGTRLTVL.

The chain has TRBV20-1 and TRBJ1-3; TRBD1 is a possible D gene (6 bases). V lost 6 bases, J lost 9 bases, and 15 bases lay in between. The germline V gene has CDR1 DFQATT and CDR2 SNEGSKA (reference sequence). This CDR3 has 12 residues. For the CDR3, the DNA is TGCAGTGCCAACAATCAAGGGGGCACCATATATTTT. Its translation: CSANNQGGTIYF.

V and J are TRBV7-9 and TRBJ2-3; D may be TRBD1 (6 bases). In germline, CDR1 is SEHNR, CDR2 FQNEAQ (reference sequence). The V end was cut by 2 bases, the J end by 2 bases, with 11 bases between. This CDR3 has 15 amino acids. The DNA of the CDR3 is TGTGCCAGCAGCTTATCCAGGGGCGACACAGATACGCAGTATTTT. Amino acids: CASSLSRGDTDTQYF.